This T cell receptor beta chain emerged from a study of cytomegalovirus exposure and HLA in healthy donors. Note on this clone: Its target is not known.

The PCR was carried out with 60 Vbeta primers and 13 Jbeta primers. Authors' processing steps: In a later analysis, of 80 million to 90 million unique beta chains, about 11 million appeared in at least two donors. Measured with immunoSEQ multiplex PCR; TCRdb has only the in-frame clones, and not every one. From that table come the V and J calls and clone size; the DNA was used to work out D and trimming. The sample carries over 110,000 clones, around four fifths recorded once. Overall study results and limits: In a later analysis, DRB1 alleles had the most associated TCRs; HLA-C alleles the fewest. Reportedly, HLA-A and HLA-B alleles of most subjects were accurately predicted from TCR beta. In vitro experiments confirmed that a few CMV-associated chains were specific for CMV antigens.

The CDR3 length is 15 residues. V lost 5 bases to trimming and J lost 6 bases; unmatched junction nucleotides: 10. The germline gives CDR1 MRHNA, CDR2 SNTAGT. The sample comprised PBMCs. This sequence joins TRBV6-4 and TRBJ1-2; 9 bases align to TRBD1. The origin of this receptor is a female donor in good health and CMV-seronegative. CDR3 in amino acids: CASSPTGGASDGYTF. The CDR3 coding sequence is TGTGCCAGCAGTCCTACAGGGGGCGCCTCCGATGGCTACACCTTC.